These 27 T cell receptor beta chains share one sample of origin, sequenced in a study of cytomegalovirus exposure and HLA in healthy donors. The PCR used 60 Vbeta and 13 Jbeta primers. This table comes from immunoSEQ multiplex PCR, and its TCRdb copy is limited to in-frame clones, with some not included. Counted here are fewer than 65,000 clones, approximately 87% occurring once; the ten biggest clones make up 1.4% to 1.5%. The sample taken for sequencing was PBMCs. Receptor source: a man in his late teens or twenties in good health and CMV-seronegative.

The table lists this clone with a count of one. The chain has TRBV6-5 and TRBJ1-2, with a weak D call TRBD1 (5 bases). CDR1 MNHEY and CDR2 SVGAGI come from the germline V gene. V was shortened by 4 bases and J by 4 bases, with 16 bases between the two germline ends. The CDR3 loop spans 15 amino acids. CDR3 nucleotide sequence: TGTGCCAGCAGTTCCACCCCCCAGGGCGCCTATGGCTACACCTTC. It is translated as CASSSTPQGAYGYTF.

The chain uses TRBV2 and TRBJ1-2; 10 bases line up with TRBD1. The ends lost 7 bases at V and 5 bases at J; junction bases unmatched: 4. This CDR3 is built from 13 residues. Germline lookup yields CDR1 SNHLY and CDR2 FYNNEI. CDR3 protein: CASTTGGPYGYTF. The CDR3, as DNA: TGTGCCAGCACGACAGGGGGCCCATATGGCTACACCTTC.

V usage is TRBV10-3 and J usage is TRBJ1-4; D might be TRBD1 (5 bases). There are 14 residues in the CDR3. Germline CDR1 reads ENHRY; CDR2 reads SYGVKD. V dropped 2 bases and J dropped 7 bases, with 11 bases sitting between them. The CDR3 protein is CAISEGAGFEKLFF. The CDR3 region has the DNA TGTGCCATCAGTGAGGGGGCAGGGTTTGAAAAACTGTTTTTT.

CDR3 sequence (DNA): TGTGCCAGCAGTAGGACAGACTTCTACGAGCAGTACTTC. This encodes CASSRTDFYEQYF. The gene calls are TRBV6-6 and TRBJ2-7; possibly TRBD1 for D (6 bases). Germline CDR1 MNHNY, CDR2 SVGAGI (reference sequence). This CDR3 is 13 amino acids long. The V end lost 5 bases, the J end lost 3 bases, and 11 bases lay between the germline ends.

The CDR3 nucleotides read TGTGCCAGTAGTATAGAGACGGGGGGCGGTCAGCCCCAGCATTTT. The encoded protein is CASSIETGGGQPQHF. The V and J genes are TRBV19 and TRBJ1-5, with D perhaps matching TRBD1 (6 bases). The CDR3 has 15 amino acids. The germline V gene has CDR1 LNHDA and CDR2 SQIVND (reference sequence). The germline V and J ends were trimmed by 0 bases and 6 bases, with 12 bases remaining between them.

The chain uses TRBV25-1 and TRBJ2-7, with D tentatively TRBD2 (5 bases). V gave up 4 bases and J gave up 3 bases, with 16 bases separating them. Germline CDR1 is MGHDK and CDR2 is SYGVNS. This CDR3 has 15 residues. CDR3 sequence: CASSGGAVNNYEQYF. DNA of the CDR3: TGTGCCAGCAGTGGAGGAGCGGTGAACAACTACGAGCAGTACTTC.

J is TRBJ2-7 and V is TRBV4-1, with TRBD1 matching over 7 bases. Germline lookup yields CDR1 MGHRA and CDR2 YSYEKL. The length of the CDR3 is 14 residues. J was trimmed by 2 bases and V by 3 bases; bases with no gene match: 4. CDR3 in DNA: TGCGCCAGCAGCCAGAGTGACAGGGCCTACGAGCAGTACTTC. Amino acid sequence: CASSQSDRAYEQYF.

This clone was recorded only once. The chain links TRBV18 to TRBJ2-7; 8 nucleotides align to TRBD1. With 3 bases clipped from V and 5 bases from J, the junction kept 9 bases outside the gene matches. This CDR3 is 15 amino acids long. Germline CDR1 is KGHSH and CDR2 is LQKENI. CDR3 residues: CASSPFRDRPHEQYF. CDR3 nucleotide sequence: TGTGCCAGCTCACCTTTTCGGGACAGGCCCCACGAGCAGTACTTC.

This clone was counted once. The chain is built from TRBV10-3 and TRBJ2-3; 8 nucleotides agree with TRBD2. Germline V gene data show CDR1 as ENHRY and CDR2 as SYGVKD. With V trimmed by 8 bases and J by 5 bases, 12 bases remained unmatched. The CDR3 spans 15 residues. The CDR3 bases are TGTGCCATCGGGGCCGGGGGGGGCCGCCTAGATACGCAGTATTTT. This sequence encodes CAIGAGGGRLDTQYF.

The V call is TRBV6-4, the J call TRBJ1-5; 8 bases agree with TRBD1. The CDR3 is 17 residues long. V lost 6 bases, J lost 0 bases, and 10 bases stayed unmatched. Germline CDR1 MRHNA, CDR2 SNTAGT. DNA for the CDR3: TGTGCCAGCAGCGCAGACAGGGGCGCTCATAGCAATCAGCCCCAGCATTTT. Protein product: CASSADRGAHSNQPQHF.

The CDR3 sequence: CASSPLGSGGAGEQFF. In DNA, the CDR3 is TGTGCCAGCAGCCCCCTCGGGAGCGGGGGGGCCGGTGAGCAGTTCTTC. V and J are TRBV7-6 and TRBJ2-1; 10 nucleotides line up with TRBD2. The J segment lost 9 bases and the V segment lost 5 bases, leaving 13 bases of the junction unmatched. The CDR3 length is 16 residues. In germline, CDR1 is SGHVS, CDR2 FNYEAQ.

The chain combines TRBV10-1 with TRBJ2-3; D perhaps matches TRBD1 (6 bases). This CDR3 spans 12 amino acids. Trimming took off 5 bases at V and 5 bases at J, with 8 bases between the two ends. From germline, CDR1 is WNHNN and CDR2 SYGVQD (reference sequence). The CDR3 nucleotides are TGCGCCAGCAGTACAGGGAGAGATACGCAGTATTTT. It yields the protein CASSTGRDTQYF.

This clone was seen once. In DNA, the CDR3 is TGTGCCAGCAGCTTACTAGGACATTCGGTTGATCAGCCCCAGCATTTT. It is translated as CASSLLGHSVDQPQHF. The J gene is TRBJ1-5, the V gene TRBV7-6, with D possibly matching TRBD1 (5 bases). Trimming pared 2 bases from V and 5 bases from J, leaving 16 bases between. Per the germline V gene, CDR1 is SGHVS and CDR2 is FNYEAQ. The CDR3 runs 16 residues.

This clone was recorded a few times. The V call is TRBV29-1, the J call TRBJ1-3, with 8 nucleotides matching TRBD1. V gave up 7 bases and J gave up 0 bases; unmatched junction bases: 14. The CDR3 length is 17 residues. Germline CDR1 SQVTM, CDR2 ANQGSEA. The CDR3 bases are TGCAGCGCCCAGGGGACAGGCGTTTCCAGCTCTGGAAACACCATATATTTT. As protein: CSAQGTGVSSSGNTIYF.

The chain joins TRBV30 to TRBJ1-2; D is unclear. Trimming removed 1 base at V and 13 bases at J, with 10 bases between. The germline gives CDR1 GTSNPN, CDR2 SVGIG (reference sequence). The CDR3 extends over 10 amino acids. DNA for the CDR3: TGTGCCTGGAGTGGCGGGCGCGTCACCTTC. Translation: CAWSGGRVTF.

This chain uses TRBV6-5 with TRBJ2-1; 11 nucleotides align to TRBD1. The CDR3 runs 15 residues. The trim removed 1 base at V and 7 bases at J, leaving 3 bases unmatched. Germline V gives CDR1 MNHEY, CDR2 SVGAGI. This CDR3 reads CASSYLGQGGNEQFF. As DNA, the CDR3 is TGTGCCAGCAGTTACTTGGGACAGGGGGGGAATGAGCAGTTCTTC.

The chain combines TRBV14 with TRBJ2-5, with D perhaps matching TRBD2 (5 bases). CDR3 length equals 15 residues. The V gene lost 0 bases and the J gene lost 4 bases, with 12 bases spanning the gap. Germline V gene sequence: CDR1 SGHDN, CDR2 FVKESK. The CDR3 here is CASSQDSEFRETQYF. The CDR3 DNA reads TGTGCCAGCAGCCAAGATAGCGAGTTCCGAGAGACCCAGTACTTC. The whole variable domain, remainder taken from reference TRBV14 and TRBJ2-5, is EAGVTQFPSHSVIEKGQTVTLRCDPISGHDNLYWYRRVMGKEIKFLLHFVKESKQDESGMPNNRFLAERTGGTYSTLKVQPAELEDSGVYFCASSQDSEFRETQYFGPGTRLLVL.

The rearrangement uses TRBV7-8 and TRBJ1-5, with no clear D. V lost 4 bases and J lost 1, with 11 bases in between. This CDR3 is 15 amino acids long. Germline CDR1 reads SGHVS; CDR2 reads FQNEAQ. CDR3 in DNA: TGTGCCAGCAGCTCCCTCTCTCTCAGCAATCAGCCCCAGCATTTT. This sequence encodes CASSSLSLSNQPQHF.

The chain employs TRBV7-3 and TRBJ2-2, with D possibly matching TRBD1 (6 bases). This CDR3 is built from 15 residues. The germline V gene has CDR1 SGHTA and CDR2 FQGTGA. The V and J ends lost 5 bases and 4 bases respectively, with 14 bases between them. CDR3 coding DNA: TGTGCCAGCAGCCAACAGGGTGGGGGCACCGGGGAGCTGTTTTTT. As protein: CASSQQGGGTGELFF.

This rearrangement joins TRBV2 to TRBJ2-3; D gene uncertain. This CDR3 has 14 residues. V lost 0 bases, J lost 6 bases, and 10 bases lay in between. CDR1 SNHLY and CDR2 FYNNEI come from the germline V gene. For the CDR3, the DNA is TGTGCCAGCAGTGAAGCCCTACCATCGGATACGCAGTATTTT. This gives the protein CASSEALPSDTQYF.

Of note for this clone: Germline and junction disagree at one end, which may indicate a read error. V and J are TRBV7-7 and TRBJ2-3; 9 nucleotides match TRBD2. The CDR3 is 14 residues long. Germline-derived CDR1 and CDR2 are SSHAT and FNYEAQ (reference sequence). This CDR3 reads CASSLAGALDTQYF. DNA of the CDR3: TGTGCTAGCAGCTTAGCGGGGGCCCTAGATACGCAGTATTTT.

The chain couples TRBV15 to TRBJ1-4; 7 nucleotides match TRBD1. The V segment lost 5 bases and the J segment 8 bases; nucleotides outside the gene matches: 5. This CDR3 region has 13 residues. From germline, CDR1 is LNHNV and CDR2 YYDKDF (reference sequence). In nucleotides, the CDR3 is TGTGCCACCAGCGACAGGGTTGACGAAAAACTGTTTTTT. Encoded protein: CATSDRVDEKLFF.

This chain links TRBV19 with TRBJ1-1, with TRBD1 matching over 10 bases. CDR1 is LNHDA, CDR2 SQIVND, per germline (reference sequence). The CDR3 is 16 residues long. The J segment lost 3 bases and the V segment lost 8 bases, leaving 12 bases of the junction unmatched. CDR3 sequence reads: CASYPIGTGEDTEAFF. DNA of the CDR3: TGTGCCAGTTATCCCATAGGGACAGGGGAGGACACTGAAGCTTTCTTT.

This clone occurred once. The chain combines TRBV5-1 with TRBJ2-7; D is unclear. The germline V gene encodes CDR1 SGHRS and CDR2 YFSETQ. Trimming took off 4 bases at V and 3 bases at J, with 11 bases between the two ends. The CDR3 runs to 13 residues. Here the CDR3 DNA reads TGCGCCAGCAGCCCCGAGGTTGACTACGAGCAGTACTTC. This translates into CASSPEVDYEQYF.

The chain combines TRBV29-1 with TRBJ1-1, with D possibly being TRBD1 (6 bases). Germline V gene lookup returns CDR1 SQVTM and CDR2 ANQGSEA. V was shortened by 5 bases and J by 8 bases, with 15 bases between the two germline ends. This CDR3 region has 12 residues. The CDR3 reads CSVLKGTPEAFF. The CDR3, as DNA: TGCAGCGTTTTAAAGGGGACACCCGAAGCTTTCTTT.

The chain employs TRBV28 and TRBJ2-5; 7 bases fit TRBD1. The CDR3 length is 13 residues. Germline loops: CDR1 MDHEN, CDR2 SYDVKM. Trimming at V came to 9 bases and at J to 5 bases, leaving 9 bases not matched to a gene. The CDR3 nucleotides are TGTGCCAGTACACAGGGGACGAGGGAGACCCAGTACTTC. Translated: CASTQGTRETQYF.

This clone occurred once. This rearrangement joins TRBV25-1 to TRBJ1-5; 7 bases are a match to TRBD1. V trimming: 4 bases; J trimming: 5 bases; junction bases outside the gene matches: 2. This CDR3 contains 13 residues. The germline CDR1 and CDR2 sequences are MGHDK and SYGVNS. In nucleotides, the CDR3 is TGTGCCAGCAGTGGGACAGGAGATCAGCCCCAGCATTTT. It specifies CASSGTGDQPQHF.